This entry concerns a single TCR beta chain. The antigen is unknown. This entry comes from a study of T cell responses to AZD1222 COVID-19 vaccine. The study's findings and limits: Spike-specific TCR breadth and depth both grew after two AZD1222 doses.

The CDR3 runs to 14 residues. After removal of 3 bases from V and 7 bases from J, the junction contained 8 bases not matched to a gene. Germline V CDR1 and CDR2: SGHRS, YFSETQ. Sequencing used immunoSEQ multiplex PCR; TCRdb keeps in-frame clones, though not all of them. The sample records 200,000 or so clones, roughly 92% being singletons. This TCR derives from an adult who received the AZD1222 COVID-19 vaccine. This material consisted of peripheral blood, taken 28 days after the second AZD1222 dose. V gene TRBV5-1 combines with J gene TRBJ2-7, with 9 bases aligning to TRBD1. CDR3 in DNA: TGCGCCAGCAGCTCCCAACAGGGGGCAGATGAGCAGTACTTC. Translating it yields CASSSQQGADEQYF. The full variable domain, rest sourced from reference TRBV5-1 and TRBJ2-7, is KAGVTQTPRYLIKTRGQQVTLSCSPISGHRSVSWYQQTPGQGLQFLFEYFSETQRNKGNFPGRFSGRQFSNSRSEMNVSTLELGDSALYLCASSSQQGADEQYFGPGTRLTVT.